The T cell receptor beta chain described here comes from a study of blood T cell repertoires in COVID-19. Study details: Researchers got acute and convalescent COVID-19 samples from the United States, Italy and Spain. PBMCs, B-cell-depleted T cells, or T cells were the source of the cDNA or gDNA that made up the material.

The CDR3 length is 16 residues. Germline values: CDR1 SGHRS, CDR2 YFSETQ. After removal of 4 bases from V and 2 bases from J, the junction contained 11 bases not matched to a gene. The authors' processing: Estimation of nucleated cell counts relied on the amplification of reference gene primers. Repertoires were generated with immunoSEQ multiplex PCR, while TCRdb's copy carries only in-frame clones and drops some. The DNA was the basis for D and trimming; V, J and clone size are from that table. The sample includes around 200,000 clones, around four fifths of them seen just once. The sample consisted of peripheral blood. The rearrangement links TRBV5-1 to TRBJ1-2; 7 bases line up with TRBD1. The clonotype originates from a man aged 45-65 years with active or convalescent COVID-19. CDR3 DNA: TGCGCCAGCAGCAAAGGGACAGCCGAGGCAAACTATGGCTACACCTTC. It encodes CASSKGTAEANYGYTF.